The 13 T cell receptor beta chains below all came from one sample that was sequenced in a study of T cells after yellow fever vaccination. TCRdb analysed the 5' RACE reads with MiXCR anew, one entry per CDR3 protein. The sample gives around 120,000 distinct CDR3 sequences, about 6.8% of which show up once; roughly 2.8% is in the top ten. Sequenced material: CD4+ T cells sorted from PBMCs, taken roughly 47 days after the first yellow fever vaccination. The receptors stem from a man aged 18 to 35 who received the YFV17D yellow fever vaccine.

Ten or more counts support this clonotype. This chain connects TRBV5-1 to TRBJ2-2; D is uncertain. CDR1 is SGHRS and CDR2 is YFSETQ in the germline V gene. The CDR3 covers 15 residues. Between the trimmed V and J ends, which lost 0 bases and 7 bases, there was a span of 13 bases. The CDR3 nucleotides are TGCGCCAGCAGCTTGGATAACCGGGTCTTCGGGGAGCTGTTTTTT. Translating gives CASSLDNRVFGELFF.

The chain is built from TRBV7-2 and TRBJ2-7; TRBD2 matches 8 bases. Germline assignment: CDR1 SGHTA and CDR2 FQGNSA. V trimming: 1 base; J trimming: 6 bases; junction bases outside the gene matches: 2. This CDR3 contains 13 residues. The CDR3 protein is CASSLDRGGEQYV. CDR3 DNA: TGTGCCAGCAGCTTAGATCGGGGGGGCGAGCAGTACGTC.

In its sample, this clonotype was seen a few times. The CDR3 spells CASRPPGLGGHEQYV. The CDR3, as DNA: TGTGCCAGCAGACCCCCGGGACTAGGAGGCCACGAGCAGTACGTC. This chain uses TRBV28 with TRBJ2-7; 8 bases align to TRBD2. The J segment lost 5 bases and the V segment lost 6 bases, leaving 12 bases of the junction unmatched. The V gene's germline CDR1 is MDHEN and CDR2 SYDVKM. This CDR3 contains 15 residues.

As for this clonotype: Possible read error: a much larger clone is one base away. CDR3 nucleotide sequence: TGTGCCAGCAGGCTAGCGGTGGTAAACAATGAGCAGTTCTTC. It yields the protein CASRLAVVNNEQFF. The V and J genes are TRBV12-3 or TRBV12-4 and TRBJ2-1, with 7 positions matching TRBD2. There are 14 residues in the CDR3. Trimming removed 6 bases from V and 5 bases from J; junction bases left unmatched: 7.

This clonotype was seen at least ten times. The chain carries TRBV4-3 and TRBJ2-3, with TRBD2 as a possible D gene (6 bases). Germline V gene lookup returns CDR1 LGHNA and CDR2 YSLEER. Trimming pared 0 bases from V and 3 bases from J, leaving 10 bases between. The CDR3 contains 15 residues. CDR3 DNA: TGCGCCAGCAGCCAAGATCCTAGCGCGACAGATACGCAGTATTTT. This gives the protein CASSQDPSATDTQYF.

This clonotype has a handful of counts. J is TRBJ2-2 and V is TRBV6-2 or TRBV6-3; the D is unclear. The CDR3 contains 12 residues. The ends were cut back, 7 bases at V and 12 bases at J, with 15 bases in the middle. Germline lookup yields CDR1 MNHEY and CDR2 SVGEGT. CDR3 bases: TGTGCCAGCAATGCCCCCGATCTCCAGCTGTTTTTT. Its translation is CASNAPDLQLFF.

This clonotype was recorded at least ten times. CDR3 region: CAWGTGTGGQETQYF. The CDR3 DNA reads TGTGCCTGGGGGACCGGGACAGGGGGCCAAGAGACCCAGTACTTC. The chain has TRBV30 and TRBJ2-5; TRBD1 matches 11 bases. The length of the CDR3 is 15 residues. Germline CDR1 is GTSNPN and CDR2 is SVGIG (reference sequence). Losses at the gene ends were 5 bases for V and 1 base for J; bases not matched to a gene: 6.

This clonotype came up many times. This chain links TRBV6-5 with TRBJ1-3; D is ambiguous. The germline V gene has CDR1 MNHEY and CDR2 SVGAGI. The CDR3 consists of 15 residues. Between the trimmed V and J ends, which lost 8 bases and 0 bases, there was a span of 14 bases. The CDR3 sequence is CASRVLGSSGNTIYF. The CDR3 region has the DNA TGTGCCAGCCGGGTATTGGGGTCCTCTGGAAACACCATATATTTT.

This clonotype was picked up many times. This chain uses TRBV5-1 with TRBJ2-3; D gene unclear. V gave up 0 bases and J gave up 6 bases, with 5 bases separating them. The CDR3 sequence is 12 residues long. Germline values: CDR1 SGHRS, CDR2 YFSETQ. CDR3 DNA: TGCGCCAGCAGCTTGGGTCAGGATACGCAGTATTTT. Its protein product is CASSLGQDTQYF.

The table lists this clonotype with a few counts. The rearrangement links TRBV24-1 to TRBJ1-1, with unresolved D. V lost 7 bases, J lost 6 bases, and 14 bases lay in between. The germline gives CDR1 KGHDR, CDR2 SFDVKD. This CDR3 has 13 amino acids. Here the CDR3 reads CATRARASSEAFF. CDR3 coding DNA: TGTGCCACCAGAGCACGGGCGTCGTCTGAAGCTTTCTTT.

This clonotype was counted a single time. Since a much larger clone is just one base distant, this may be a read error. The chain is built from TRBV6-1 and TRBJ2-7; D ambiguous. Germline V lookup: CDR1 MNHNS, CDR2 SASEGT. This CDR3 has 12 amino acids. Trimming cost V 7 bases and J 4 bases, with 11 bases left between them. The CDR3 DNA is TGTGCCAGCAAGTCACCGAAGTACGAGCAGTACTTC. Amino acid sequence: CASKSPKYEQYF.

This clonotype was found many times. V is TRBV5-4 and J is TRBJ2-2; 9 bases are shared with TRBD2. Germline V gene sequence: CDR1 SGHNT, CDR2 YYREEE (reference sequence). V shed 4 bases and J 4 bases; nucleotides not matched to a gene: 5. There are 15 residues in the CDR3. CDR3 sequence (DNA): TGTGCCAGCAGCAAAAGCGGGGGGTCCACCGGGGAGCTGTTTTTT. It specifies CASSKSGGSTGELFF.

Details on this clonotype: A much larger clone sits a single nucleotide away, making a read error possible. The chain couples TRBV18 to TRBJ2-5; D is perhaps TRBD1 (6 bases). Per the germline V gene, CDR1 is KGHSH and CDR2 is LQKENI. The CDR3 runs 13 residues. V lost 8 bases to trimming and J lost 3 bases, with 13 bases between them. As DNA, the CDR3 is TGTGCCAGCAAGAGTTACAGGGAAGAGACCCAGTACTTC. Translating it yields CASKSYREETQYF.